This TCR beta chain is from a study of radiotherapy plus CTLA-4 blockade in lung cancer (dated by TCRdb to between 2017 and 2018). With respect to the entire study: Among the enrolled patients, about 19% had an objective response, and 31% reached disease control. Summary of the overall study and its limitations: After treatment with radiotherapy and ipilimumab, TCR clones that came from tumors expanded in the peripheral blood. The strongest predictors of response, as reported, were early dynamic changes in blood T cell clones along with a rise in serum interferon-beta after radiation.

The junction shows trimming of 4 bases on V and 5 bases on J, plus 14 bases between the germline ends. CDR3 length: 14 amino acids, cysteine to phenylalanine. The entry retains the CDR3 DNA only, 42 bases that are in frame from base 1. CDR1 SQVTM and CDR2 ANQGSEA are derived from the germline V gene. In this study, focal radiation therapy paired with CTLA-4 blockade (ipilimumab) was tested in patients who had chemo-refractory metastatic non-small-cell lung cancer. As concerns this clone: Its recognized antigen is unknown. No clone much larger than this one lies a single base away; base qualities are absent.

Preparation of the library involved the immunoSEQ multiplex PCR assay. TCRdb's version of the immuneACCESS table is confined to in-frame rearrangements and falls short of the full clone set. An unresolved V gene accounts for under half of the shortfall where checked; the remainder is of unknown origin. Within this sample are around 26,000 clones, with over 70% of them counted one time only. The ten largest clones add up to approximately 3.5% of the sample. The chain is made from TRBV29-1 and TRBJ2-2; a tentative D call is TRBD1 (6 bases match). This sample comprised peripheral blood, obtained from a patient treated with radiotherapy plus ipilimumab. This receptor was taken from a human donor with non-small cell lung cancer who had stable disease on radiotherapy plus ipilimumab. This receptor carries the CDR3 CSVAPGQRTGELFF. The sequence in DNA is TGCAGCGTTGCACCGGGACAAAGGACCGGGGAGCTGTTTTTT.